Shown below are 19 T cell receptor beta chains from a single sample sequenced in a study of T cells in Graves' hyperthyroidism and ophthalmopathy. Amplification yielded TCR beta CDR3 regions, with RNA transcripts as the source. The TCR CDR3 was amplified in a first-round RT-PCR using the HTBI primer set. TCRdb processed the multiplex PCR reads anew with MiXCR; each CDR3 protein has one entry. The table records some 400,000 distinct CDR3 sequences, about 14% of them present only once. Material: blood. Receptor source: a woman aged 60-75 years with Graves' hyperthyroidism.

J is TRBJ2-7 and V is TRBV9; 14 bases align to TRBD2. After removal of 2 bases from V and 6 bases from J, the junction contained 10 bases not matched to a gene. Germline V gene data show CDR1 as SGDLS and CDR2 as YYNGEE. This CDR3 is built from 17 residues. CDR3 DNA sequence: TGTGCCAGCAGCGTCGATCGACTAGCGGGAGGGCTCAGCGAGCAGTACTTC. Translated: CASSVDRLAGGLSEQYF.

This clonotype has a count of ten or more. This chain links TRBV6-2 or TRBV6-3 with TRBJ2-7, with 7 bases identical to TRBD1. Germline CDR1 and CDR2: MNHEY and SVGEGT. Unmatched junction bases numbered 9, after V lost 5 bases and J lost 5 bases. The CDR3 length is 14 residues. For the CDR3, the DNA is TGTGCCAGCAGTCAGGACAGGCGAATAGACGAGCAGTACTTC. Residues: CASSQDRRIDEQYF.

This chain uses TRBV5-1 with TRBJ1-2, with a weak D call TRBD1 (5 bases). Germline assignment: CDR1 SGHRS and CDR2 YFSETQ. V was shortened by 0 bases and J by 6 bases, with 12 bases between the two germline ends. This CDR3 has 14 residues. The CDR3: CASSLGTTSDGYTF. The CDR3 bases are TGCGCCAGCAGCTTGGGGACAACCAGCGATGGCTACACCTTC.

V usage is TRBV6-1 and J usage is TRBJ2-7; weak D call: TRBD2 (5 bases). Trimming left V 1 base short and J 3 bases short, with 13 bases between. The CDR3 loop spans 15 amino acids. Germline CDR1 reads MNHNS; CDR2 reads SASEGT. In DNA, the CDR3 is TGTGCCAGCAGTGAAGGGCCCGTACGGGGCTACGAGCAGTACTTC. Amino acid sequence: CASSEGPVRGYEQYF.

This clonotype appeared many times. V and J are TRBV3-1 and TRBJ1-1; maybe TRBD1 (5 bases). The germline CDR1 and CDR2 sequences are LGHDT and YNNKEL (reference sequence). This CDR3 spans 14 amino acids. With 3 bases removed from V and 5 bases from J, the gap between germline ends came to 13 bases. CDR3 loop: CASSHHGAGTEAFF. The CDR3 DNA is TGTGCCAGCAGCCACCACGGGGCTGGGACTGAAGCTTTCTTT. The variable domain in full, completed from reference TRBV3-1 and TRBJ1-1, reads DTAVSQTPKYLVTQMGNDKSIKCEQNLGHDTMYWYKQDSKKFLKIMFSYNNKELIINETVPNRFSPKSPDKAHLNLHINSLELGDSAVYFCASSHHGAGTEAFFGQGTRLTVV.

The chain employs TRBV27 and TRBJ2-2; D remains unclear. CDR1 is MNHEY, CDR2 SMNVEV, per germline (reference sequence). CDR3 length equals 17 residues. The V end was cut by 5 bases, the J end by 0 bases, with 16 bases between. CDR3 sequence reads: CASSQPPPGPNTGELFF. CDR3 nucleotides: TGTGCCAGCAGTCAACCCCCCCCGGGCCCGAACACCGGGGAGCTGTTTTTT.

In this sample, this clonotype turned up a few times. The rearrangement uses TRBV9 and TRBJ1-3; 7 bases are shared with TRBD1. The CDR3 sequence is 18 residues long. Per the germline V gene, CDR1 is SGDLS and CDR2 is YYNGEE. V lost 0 bases to trimming and J lost 0 bases; unmatched junction nucleotides: 9. CDR3 sequence reads: CASSVEDLRTGSGNTIYF. The CDR3 bases are TGTGCCAGCAGCGTAGAGGACCTTAGGACAGGCTCTGGAAACACCATATATTTT.

This clonotype was detected many times. This chain uses TRBV12-3 or TRBV12-4 with TRBJ2-1; TRBD2 matches at 7 bases. V shed 6 bases and J 5 bases; nucleotides not matched to a gene: 13. This CDR3 is built from 16 residues. The chain's CDR3 is CASRSLGEGPNNEQFF. In DNA, the CDR3 is TGTGCCAGCAGATCCTTGGGGGAGGGCCCCAACAATGAGCAGTTCTTC.

This clonotype was detected many times. The chain carries TRBV3-1 and TRBJ2-7, with a weak D call TRBD1 (6 bases). The germline V gene has CDR1 LGHDT and CDR2 YNNKEL (reference sequence). The length of the CDR3 is 15 residues. V was shortened by 0 bases and J by 3 bases, with 12 bases between the two germline ends. The CDR3 nucleotides read TGTGCCAGCAGCCAAGAGAGGCAGGGGCACTACGAGCAGTACTTC. Protein product: CASSQERQGHYEQYF.

The J gene is TRBJ2-7, the V gene TRBV29-1, with D perhaps TRBD1 (6 bases). The CDR3 extends over 11 amino acids. Germline CDR1 is SQVTM and CDR2 is ANQGSEA. V shed 5 bases and J shed 6 bases, with 11 bases lying between them. The CDR3 loop reads CSVRRGGEQYF. Here the CDR3 DNA reads TGCAGCGTTAGACGAGGGGGCGAGCAGTACTTC.

J is TRBJ2-3 and V is TRBV28; TRBD2 might be the D (6 bases). The V gene lost 6 bases and the J gene lost 1 base, with 14 bases spanning the gap. Germline V CDR1 and CDR2: MDHEN, SYDVKM. This CDR3 is built from 15 residues. The CDR3 protein is CASREAGSRTDTQYF. The CDR3 DNA reads as TGTGCCAGCAGGGAAGCGGGTTCTCGCACAGATACGCAGTATTTT.

There are many counts of this clonotype. CDR3 loop: CASSERTSGGQETQYF. The DNA for the CDR3 is TGTGCCAGCAGTGAAAGGACTAGCGGGGGCCAAGAGACCCAGTACTTC. The chain combines TRBV6-4 with TRBJ2-5; 13 bases align to TRBD2. V was pared by 3 bases and J by 1 base, with 2 bases of the junction left unmatched. This CDR3 is 16 amino acids long. In germline, CDR1 is MRHNA, CDR2 SNTAGT.

This clonotype was seen ten or more times. CDR3 sequence reads: CASSVAARAYEQYF. The CDR3 DNA is TGTGCCAGCAGCGTAGCAGCCAGGGCCTACGAGCAGTACTTC. The chain combines TRBV9 with TRBJ2-7; D possibly corresponds to TRBD1 (5 bases). CDR3 length equals 14 residues. Per germline, CDR1 SGDLS and CDR2 YYNGEE. V lost 0 bases and J lost 2, with 9 bases in between.

This clonotype was recorded many times. The CDR3 nucleotides read TGTGCCTCCCACTGGACAACTAATGAAAAACTGTTTTTT. It yields the protein CASHWTTNEKLFF. The chain joins TRBV30 to TRBJ1-4, with no clear D. V was cut by 7 bases and J by 0 bases, with 9 bases left in between. Germline V gene data show CDR1 as GTSNPN and CDR2 as SVGIG (reference sequence). The CDR3 consists of 13 residues.

In this sample, this clonotype turned up many times. The chain employs TRBV9 and TRBJ2-5; D is possibly TRBD2 (5 bases). In germline, CDR1 is SGDLS, CDR2 YYNGEE. Trimming cost V 0 bases and J 0 bases, with 6 bases left between them. The CDR3 runs 14 residues. The CDR3: CASSVAGNQETQYF. CDR3 DNA: TGTGCCAGCAGCGTAGCGGGGAACCAAGAGACCCAGTACTTC.

This clonotype has only a few counts. Being one base from a much bigger clone, this may be a read error. CDR3 DNA sequence: TGTGCCAGCAGCTCCAAGCACCAAACGTGGAATGAGCAGCTCTTC. Its translation is CASSSKHQTWNEQLF. The chain uses TRBV11-2 and TRBJ2-1; the D is unclear. The germline V gene has CDR1 SGHAT and CDR2 FQNNGV. The CDR3 contains 15 residues.

The CDR3 nucleotides are TGTGCCAGCAGCCAAGAGGGGCGGGATACGCAGTATTTT. Its translation: CASSQEGRDTQYF. The chain recombines TRBV3-1 with TRBJ2-3, with a tentative D call TRBD1 (5 bases). Germline lookup yields CDR1 LGHDT and CDR2 YNNKEL (reference sequence). The CDR3 runs to 13 residues. V lost 0 bases to trimming and J lost 6 bases, with 7 bases between them.

This clonotype was counted ten times or more. V and J are TRBV20-1 and TRBJ2-2; the D is unclear. Trimming cost V 6 bases and J 1 base, with 12 bases left between them. From germline, CDR1 is DFQATT and CDR2 SNEGSKA (reference sequence). The CDR3 has 14 amino acids. CDR3 sequence: CSALLLLNTGELFF. The DNA of the CDR3 is TGCAGTGCGCTTCTTCTGCTGAACACCGGGGAGCTGTTTTTT.

This clonotype was found many times. This chain joins TRBV6-1 and TRBJ2-5; 13 bases line up with TRBD2. CDR3 size: 16 residues. Looked up from germline, CDR1 is MNHNS and CDR2 is SASEGT. With 6 bases clipped from V and 7 bases from J, the junction kept 11 bases outside the gene matches. CDR3 DNA sequence: TGTGCCAGCAGACCCGGACTAGCGGGAGATCTCGGGACCCAGTACTTC. Its translation is CASRPGLAGDLGTQYF.